This TCR beta chain was sequenced during a study of OX40 agonist ivuxolimab in advanced cancers. This CDR3 comprises 15 residues. Per germline, CDR1 MDHEN and CDR2 SYDVKM. V was shortened by 6 bases and J by 8 bases, with 22 bases between the two germline ends. Study-wide results and caveats: On average, a greater number of expanded clones characterised CD8+ T cells relative to CD4+.

Sequencing used immunoSEQ multiplex PCR; TCRdb keeps in-frame clones, though not all of them. The sample lists around 89,000 clones; under 95% were seen once. With respect to this clone: No antigen is known for it.

Systemic immunosuppression or a history of autoimmune disease excluded patients. The clonotype comes from an adult with an advanced solid tumor such as melanoma, head and neck, liver or kidney cancer. This material consisted of CD4+ or CD8+ T cells sorted from blood, taken in a trial of the OX40 agonist ivuxolimab. The J gene is TRBJ1-2, the V gene TRBV28; weak D call: TRBD1 (6 bases). DNA for the CDR3: TGTGCCAGCAGACCTCCCCCTCCAGGGGTTGGGGGCTACACCTTC. This gives the protein CASRPPPPGVGGYTF.